One and the same sample provided the 15 T cell receptor beta chains below, sequenced in a study of shared clonotypes between healthy human individuals. Naive CD8 cells, CD45RO-negative and positively selected for CCR7, excluded terminally differentiated effector memory CD45RA+ cells. Repertoires were generated with immunoSEQ multiplex PCR, while TCRdb's copy carries only in-frame clones and drops some. This sample has some 2 million clones; 85% to 95% occur once, and the top ten carry roughly 1%. Sequencing was performed on naive CD8+ T cells sorted from blood. All receptors come from a man aged 18 to 35 in good health.

A remark on this clone: Other DNA sequences in this specimen translate into the identical CDR3. The genes are TRBV5-6 and TRBJ2-1, with unresolved D. The CDR3 is 13 residues long. Germline CDR1 SGHDT, CDR2 YYEEEE. With 2 bases removed from V and 3 bases from J, the gap between germline ends came to 6 bases. CDR3 DNA: TGTGCCAGCAGCTTAACGGGCTACAATGAGCAGTTCTTC. This gives the protein CASSLTGYNEQFF.

J is TRBJ2-7 and V is TRBV4-1; D gene ambiguous. V shed 0 bases and J shed 6 bases, with 9 bases lying between them. The length of the CDR3 is 13 residues. The germline V gene encodes CDR1 MGHRA and CDR2 YSYEKL. CDR3 residues: CASSQDAGFEQYF. DNA of the CDR3: TGCGCCAGCAGCCAAGACGCCGGTTTCGAGCAGTACTTC.

The rearrangement uses TRBV7-9 and TRBJ2-2, with D perhaps TRBD1 or TRBD2 (5 bases each). Germline V gene data show CDR1 as SEHNR and CDR2 as FQNEAQ (reference sequence). V was cut by 8 bases and J by 1 base, with 11 bases left in between. The CDR3 consists of 14 residues. CDR3 amino acids: CASGGDKNTGELFF. Here the CDR3 DNA reads TGTGCCAGCGGGGGAGATAAGAACACCGGGGAGCTGTTTTTT.

This chain uses TRBV7-9 with TRBJ2-7, with 10 nucleotides matching TRBD2. With V trimmed by 5 bases and J by 6 bases, 13 bases remained unmatched. This CDR3 is 16 amino acids long. The germline gives CDR1 SEHNR, CDR2 FQNEAQ (reference sequence). This CDR3 is CASSPTSGRASFEQYF. In DNA form, the CDR3 reads TGTGCCAGCAGCCCAACGAGCGGGAGGGCATCATTCGAGCAGTACTTC. Based on the CDR3 plus reference TRBV7-9 and TRBJ2-7, the full variable domain is DTGVSQNPRHKITKRGQNVTFRCDPISEHNRLYWYRQTLGQGPEFLTYFQNEAQLEKSRLLSDRFSAERPKGSFSTLEIQRTEQGDSAMYLCASSPTSGRASFEQYFGPGTRLTVT.

CDR3 protein: CASSELGQGFYGYTF. CDR3 sequence (DNA): TGTGCCAGCAGTGAATTAGGACAGGGTTTCTATGGCTACACCTTC. The V call is TRBV6-1, the J call TRBJ1-2, with 8 bases lining up with TRBD1. Germline values: CDR1 MNHNS, CDR2 SASEGT. V dropped 2 bases and J dropped 4; count of bases not matched to a gene: 6. CDR3 length equals 15 residues.

The chain is built from TRBV4-3 and TRBJ2-5; tentatively, D is TRBD1 or TRBD2 (5 bases each). CDR1 and CDR2 (germline): LGHNA, YSLEER. V lost 3 bases, J lost 0 bases, and 11 bases lay in between. CDR3 size: 15 residues. CDR3 bases: TGCGCCAGCAGCCAGGGGGTGACTAACCAAGAGACCCAGTACTTC. Translated, it gives CASSQGVTNQETQYF.

The chain is built from TRBV6-4 and TRBJ1-2; the D is unclear. The CDR3 covers 12 residues. The germline gives CDR1 MRHNA, CDR2 SNTAGT. V dropped 3 bases and J dropped 14 bases, with 16 bases sitting between them. The CDR3 DNA sequence: TGTGCCAGCAGTGAAGGCGGAATGCAATTAACCTTC. It encodes CASSEGGMQLTF.

The chain employs TRBV11-2 and TRBJ2-7, with 7 bases identical to TRBD1. V dropped 5 bases and J dropped 4; count of bases not matched to a gene: 8. The CDR3 loop spans 14 amino acids. CDR1 is SGHAT and CDR2 is FQNNGV in the germline V gene. This CDR3 is CASSIGTASYEQYF. The CDR3, as DNA: TGTGCCAGCAGCATCGGGACAGCCAGTTACGAGCAGTACTTC. Together with reference TRBV11-2 and TRBJ2-7, the CDR3 gives the full variable domain: EAGVAQSPRYKIIEKRQSVAFWCNPISGHATLYWYQQILGQGPKLLIQFQNNGVVDDSQLPKDRFSAERLKGVDSTLKIQPAKLEDSAVYLCASSIGTASYEQYFGPGTRLTVT.

The V and J genes are TRBV4-1 and TRBJ1-1; the D gene is possibly TRBD1 (5 bases). Germline V gene sequence: CDR1 MGHRA, CDR2 YSYEKL. The V end lost 1 base, the J end lost 5 bases, and 14 bases lay between the germline ends. This CDR3 region has 15 residues. The CDR3 spells CASSQVEGRQTEAFF. The CDR3 DNA reads as TGCGCCAGCAGCCAAGTAGAGGGACGGCAAACTGAAGCTTTCTTT.

A single count supports this clone. Other DNA variants within this sample encode the same CDR3. The chain couples TRBV29-1 to TRBJ2-7, with D perhaps matching TRBD2 (6 bases). The germline V gene has CDR1 SQVTM and CDR2 ANQGSEA. CDR3 length equals 11 residues. Between the trimmed V and J ends, which lost 6 bases and 3 bases, there was a span of 9 bases. The chain's CDR3 is CSVGGNYEQYF. CDR3 coding DNA: TGCAGCGTCGGGGGAAACTACGAGCAGTACTTC.

CDR3 DNA: TGTGCCAGCAGCACATGGGACAGTCAGATCTCTGGGGCCAACGTCCTGACTTTC. Encoded protein: CASSTWDSQISGANVLTF. The chain joins TRBV11-2 to TRBJ2-6, with 7 bases that match TRBD1. The V gene end was trimmed by 5 bases and the J gene end by 0 bases; junction bases not matched to a gene: 10. This CDR3 comprises 18 residues. CDR1 is SGHAT and CDR2 is FQNNGV in the germline V gene.

This sequence joins TRBV30 and TRBJ1-4; D remains unclear. The ends were cut back, 2 bases at V and 5 bases at J, with 12 bases in the middle. The V gene's germline CDR1 is GTSNPN and CDR2 SVGIG (reference sequence). The CDR3 is 14 amino acids. CDR3 DNA: TGTGCCTGGAGTATCAGTCACCTCAATGAAAAACTGTTTTTT. It encodes CAWSISHLNEKLFF.

The genes are TRBV2 and TRBJ1-1; 12 bases match TRBD1. Germline CDR1 reads SNHLY; CDR2 reads FYNNEI. The length of the CDR3 is 17 residues. V shed 4 bases, J shed 2 bases, and the junction held 8 bases outside the gene matches. CDR3 DNA: TGTGCCAGCAGTGGCTGGGACAGGGGGCTAGTAAACACTGAAGCTTTCTTT. Encoded protein: CASSGWDRGLVNTEAFF.

This clone was seen only once. CDR3 loop: CASSVGTGVGTEAFF. DNA for the CDR3: TGCGCCAGCAGCGTCGGGACAGGGGTAGGGACTGAAGCTTTCTTT. V and J are TRBV5-1 and TRBJ1-1; 10 nucleotides match TRBD1. This CDR3 is 15 amino acids long. In germline, CDR1 is SGHRS, CDR2 YFSETQ. J lost 5 bases, V lost 4 bases, and 8 bases had no gene match.

This rearrangement joins TRBV27 to TRBJ1-5; 7 positions agree with TRBD1. Germline V gene sequence: CDR1 MNHEY, CDR2 SMNVEV (reference sequence). Trimming removed 5 bases from V and 2 bases from J; junction bases left unmatched: 9. This CDR3 spans 16 amino acids. CDR3 sequence (DNA): TGTGCCAGCAGTCCCGGACAGGCCGGGGGCAATCAGCCCCAGCATTTT. This codes for CASSPGQAGGNQPQHF.